This T cell receptor (beta chain) was identified during a study of CD8+CD57+ T cells in acquired aplastic anemia. Whole-study findings and limits: Patients versus controls showed no significant CD8+ Simpson's diversity difference.

As for this clonotype: What it binds is unknown.

The germline V gene has CDR1 SGHVS and CDR2 FNYEAQ. V was clipped by 5 bases and J by 1 base, with 11 bases between them. This CDR3 has 14 amino acids. TCR beta VDJ combinations and CDR3 sequences were profiled from genomic DNA. TCRdb fed the reads into MiXCR, producing one record per CDR3 protein. The sample carries around 150,000 distinct CDR3 sequences, less than 45% recorded once. The receptor comes from a human donor in good health, serving as a control. This sequence joins TRBV7-6 and TRBJ1-1; D perhaps matches TRBD1 (5 bases). The sequencing sample was made of sorted CD4+, CD8+, or CD8+CD57+ T cells (not recorded which) from PBMCs. CDR3 bases: TGTGCCAGCAGCAGAGGGACGGCGAACACTGAAGCTTTCTTT. This gives the protein CASSRGTANTEAFF.